This T cell receptor (beta chain) was sequenced for a study of T cell repertoires in aging, cancer and after chemotherapy (dated by TCRdb to the late 2010s). Regarding the complete study: Donors spanned six age groups from 30 or younger to 70 or older, with at least three individuals per group. In the solid tumor group, the paired samples taken before and after chemotherapy came from patients with brain tumors (glioblastoma) who were receiving therapy based on temozolomide. Roughly 9 million TCR reads were contained in the full dataset. To look at immunoaging and at how T cells reconstitute after chemotherapy, the study profiled TCR beta repertoires in peripheral blood from both healthy donors and cancer patients. A cohort of 220 or so cancer patients (more than 90 with hematological and some 120 with solid cancers) was assembled, and about 100 healthy donors were included as a reference group. Study-level results and caveats: Significantly lower blood TCR diversity and higher clonality were observed in untreated patients with hematological or solid cancers than in age-matched healthy donors. The authors noted that the repertoire data do not allow conclusions about immunological memory after chemotherapy. In healthy donors, the decline in TCR diversity with age was mainly explained by loss of richness, whereas in cancer patients loss of evenness was also found to contribute. An increase in median generation probability over the chemotherapy interval was observed in both cancer cohorts, suggesting that the repertoire was reconstituted through rebound thymic output.

Instead of sorted cells or RNA, genomic DNA extracted from peripheral blood served as the source for amplifying TCR beta rearrangements. Using a mixed TRB-A/B primer pool, multiplex touch-down PCR amplified rearranged TRB sequences covering the V, D and J segments. Illumina adapters and sample indices were attached to the amplicons through two consecutive PCR reactions run with Phusion HS II polymerase. After gel purification with the NucleoSpin Gel and PCR Clean-up kit, the amplicons were checked using Qubit and an Agilent 2100 Bioanalyzer. The libraries were sequenced on an Illumina MiSeq with 600-cycle, single-indexed, paired-end runs. On the study's bioinformatics: TRB sequences were processed with MiXCR versions 2.12 and 3.0.5. Each unique CDR3 nucleotide sequence was treated as one clone, and only productive sequences with two or more reads were kept. Shannon diversity, evenness, clonality (one minus evenness), and alpha-parameterized diversity profiles from alpha 0 to 5 were included as repertoire metrics. The IGoR algorithm was used to calculate generation probabilities of clones in the paired pre- and post-chemotherapy samples. The public sequencing data were trimmed at Q25 with fastp and processed into clonotypes with MiXCR by TCRdb, which kept only in-frame beta chains. When rows share a CDR3 protein, they turn into one entry using the most common DNA and genes. The V and J calls shown here were made by TCRdb, not taken from the authors' results. The sample table records approximately 600 distinct CDR3 sequences; about 85% of these occur just once. 6.8% of the sample lies in the top ten.

V loses 0 bases of germline sequence and J loses 6 bases, and the interval between the two ends is 9 bases. From the germline V gene (reference sequence), CDR1 is SEHNR and CDR2 is FQNEAQ. From cysteine to phenylalanine, the CDR3 is 14 amino acids long. Only the CDR3 portion is preserved as DNA: 42 bases, with reading frame beginning at the first base. To note about this clonotype: Its antigen specificity is not known. Base qualities are not provided; no much larger clone lies one nucleotide away.

The chain uses TRBV7-9 and TRBJ2-1, with the D gene too uncertain to name. This TCR was sampled from a human donor with a solid tumor. Sample: blood. The sequenced DNA is TGTGCCAGCAGCTTAGCGGTTGGCGCCAATGAGCAGTTCTTC. This codes for CASSLAVGANEQFF.